Below are 3 T cell receptor beta chains sequenced from a single sample in a study of blood T cell repertoires in COVID-19 (dated by TCRdb to about 2020). Library prep was done by the immunoSEQ multiplex PCR assay. TCRdb carries this immuneACCESS record with in-frame sequences only. Its versions omit some clonotypes, under half of them owing to an unresolved V gene in the studies checked, with the rest unexplained. Recorded for this sample are a few hundred thousand clones; roughly 88% of them occurred a single time. Jointly, the top ten make up about 3% of the sample. Sequences were obtained from peripheral blood. The receptors were sampled from a woman in her twenties or thirties with active or convalescent COVID-19.

The chain is built from TRBV6-6 and TRBJ2-7; TRBD1 is a possible D gene (6 bases). This CDR3 has 14 amino acids. Germline-derived CDR1 and CDR2 are MNHNY and SVGAGI (reference sequence). Trimming left V 4 bases short and J 3 bases short, with 13 bases between. CDR3 nucleotide sequence: TGTGCCAGCAGTTCTTTGGGACAAGGCTACGAGCAGTACTTC. This sequence encodes CASSSLGQGYEQYF.

The chain joins TRBV4-3 to TRBJ1-6; D is unclear. There are 14 residues in the CDR3. Looked up from germline, CDR1 is LGHNA and CDR2 is YSLEER. Trimming took 0 bases from V and 12 from J, leaving 12 bases between them. The chain's CDR3 is CASSQDPTEIPLHF. DNA of the CDR3: TGCGCCAGCAGCCAAGACCCAACAGAGATACCCCTCCACTTT.

CDR3 residues: CASSYSPGDSAPLHF. In DNA, the CDR3 is TGTGCCAGCAGTTACTCGCCTGGAGATTCAGCCCCTCTCCACTTT. The chain employs TRBV6-5 and TRBJ1-6, with D unclear. This CDR3 comprises 15 residues. From germline, CDR1 is MNHEY and CDR2 SVGAGI. Between the trimmed V and J ends, which lost 0 bases and 16 bases, there was a span of 19 bases.